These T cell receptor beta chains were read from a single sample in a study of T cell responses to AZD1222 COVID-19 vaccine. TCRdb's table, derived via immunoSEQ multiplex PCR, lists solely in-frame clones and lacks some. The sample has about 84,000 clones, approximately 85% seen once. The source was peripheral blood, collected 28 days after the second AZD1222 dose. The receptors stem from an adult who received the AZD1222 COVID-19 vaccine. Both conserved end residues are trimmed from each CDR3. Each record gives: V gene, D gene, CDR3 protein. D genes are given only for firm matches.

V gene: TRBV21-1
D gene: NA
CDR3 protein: ASSLPGQETQY

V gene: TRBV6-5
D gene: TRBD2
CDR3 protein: AIAGLASYNEQF

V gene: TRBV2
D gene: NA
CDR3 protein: ASSEARRDYGYT

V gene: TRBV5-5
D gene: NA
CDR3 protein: ASSFRDNREKLF

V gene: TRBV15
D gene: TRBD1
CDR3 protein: ATSREGQGVQPQH

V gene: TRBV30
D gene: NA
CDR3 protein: AWQGGDADTQY

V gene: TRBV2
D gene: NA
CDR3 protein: ASSEALEGRALF

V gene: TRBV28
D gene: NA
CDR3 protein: ASRSGTLNTEAF

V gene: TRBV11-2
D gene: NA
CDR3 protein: ASSLGGNSPLH

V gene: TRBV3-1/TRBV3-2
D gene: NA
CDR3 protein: ASSQDSQVLSYEQY

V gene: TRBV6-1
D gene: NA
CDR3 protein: ASSEGRSINYGYT

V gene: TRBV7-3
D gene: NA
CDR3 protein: ASSLNGGYEQY

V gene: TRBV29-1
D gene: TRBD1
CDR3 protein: SVEGALRTGEQY

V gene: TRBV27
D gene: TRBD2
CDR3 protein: ASSPVAGGPREQF

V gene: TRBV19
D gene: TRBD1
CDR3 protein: ASGTGILGNTIY

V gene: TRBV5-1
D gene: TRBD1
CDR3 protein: ASSLPGQGRTEAF

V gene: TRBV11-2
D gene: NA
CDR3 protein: ASSPPLAETQY

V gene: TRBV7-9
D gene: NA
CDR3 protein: ASSLSTGSLSNQPQH

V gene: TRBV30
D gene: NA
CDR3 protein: AWSRVHRDTIY

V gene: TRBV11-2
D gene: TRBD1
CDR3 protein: ASRPDRANSPLH

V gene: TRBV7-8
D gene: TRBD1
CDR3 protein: ASSPGGIGNQPQH

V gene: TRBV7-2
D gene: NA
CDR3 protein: ASSLAGTTEAF

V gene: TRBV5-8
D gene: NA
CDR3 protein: ASSPTADGSPQH

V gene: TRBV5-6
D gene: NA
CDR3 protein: ASSIGLVTDTQY

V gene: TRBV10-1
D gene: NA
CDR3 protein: ASSEYGTSGNTIY

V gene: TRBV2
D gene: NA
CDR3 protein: ASIPTIGGTGELF

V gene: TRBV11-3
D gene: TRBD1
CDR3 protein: ASSPRTGNYNEQF

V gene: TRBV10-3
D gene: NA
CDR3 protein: AISESRGWGQPQH

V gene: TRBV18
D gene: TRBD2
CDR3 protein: ASSTTSGGADTQY

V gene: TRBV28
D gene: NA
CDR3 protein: ASSLQGKFYEQY